This T cell receptor beta chain originates from a study of T-cell reconstitution after alpha-beta-depleted transplantation in children. Trimming took off 6 bases at V and 6 bases at J, with 17 bases between the two ends. CDR3 length: 14 amino acids. From germline, CDR1 is MNHNS and CDR2 SASEGT. Preparation of the TCRbeta library involved a method that used unique molecular identifiers. MiXCR was run by TCRdb on the PCR reads, yielding one entry per CDR3 protein. The sample contains about 830,000 distinct CDR3 sequences, under 20% of which appear only once. This material consisted of PBMCs, mostly from graft donor cells, taken 360 days after TCRalphabeta/CD19-depleted stem cell transplant. The TCR sequence derives from a male patient between 5 and 17 years old who had a stem cell transplant for acute lymphoblastic leukemia, so the T cells may come from the graft donor. The chain employs TRBV6-1 and TRBJ1-2, with unresolved D. The CDR3 loop is CASSVPTPLDGYTF. The CDR3 DNA reads TGTGCCAGCAGCGTACCTACCCCGCTTGATGGCTACACCTTC.